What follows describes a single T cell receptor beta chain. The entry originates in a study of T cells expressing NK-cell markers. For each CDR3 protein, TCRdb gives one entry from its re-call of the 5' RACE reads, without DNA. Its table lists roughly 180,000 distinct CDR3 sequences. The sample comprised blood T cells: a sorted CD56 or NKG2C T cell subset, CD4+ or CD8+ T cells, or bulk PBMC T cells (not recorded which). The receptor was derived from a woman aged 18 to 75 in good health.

The CDR3 sequence is CASSRGVESYNEQFF. V and J are TRBV11-2 and TRBJ2-1; TCRdb indicates TRBD1, and absent DNA this call remains unverified. The CDR3 loop spans 15 amino acids. CDR1 is SGHAT and CDR2 is FQNNGV in the germline V gene.